The 10 T cell receptor beta chains presented below share a single source sample, sequenced in a study. TCRdb reprocessed the 5' RACE reads via MiXCR and lists one record per CDR3 protein. The sample holds around 37,000 distinct CDR3 sequences; 25% to 30% are singletons and the top ten take around 3.5%. Sequenced material: memory CD4+ T cells sorted from a lymph node. Subset here: memory CD4+ T cells, CD4+CD45RO+CD25-. The receptor source for this set is a female donor with breast cancer.

The chain couples TRBV5-5 to TRBJ2-5, with 12 bases fitting TRBD2. The CDR3 has 16 residues. Germline V gene data show CDR1 as SGHKS and CDR2 as YYEKEE (reference sequence). V lost 4 bases to trimming and J lost 4 bases; unmatched junction nucleotides: 8. CDR3: CASSPSGLAGPETQYF. The CDR3 DNA is TGTGCCAGCAGCCCGTCCGGACTAGCGGGGCCAGAGACCCAGTACTTC.

This clonotype was seen a handful of times. The CDR3 protein is CASIRDRVPGELFF. CDR3 in DNA: TGTGCCTCCATCCGGGACAGGGTACCCGGGGAGCTGTTTTTT. The J gene is TRBJ2-2, the V gene TRBV11-2; TRBD1 aligns across 9 bases. Per germline, CDR1 SGHAT and CDR2 FQNNGV. Trimming at V came to 11 bases and at J to 6 bases, leaving 10 bases not matched to a gene. The CDR3 has 14 amino acids.

This clonotype was seen a few times. The J gene is TRBJ2-1, the V gene TRBV24-1; 8 bases are shared with TRBD1. Germline lookup yields CDR1 KGHDR and CDR2 SFDVKD. V was clipped by 4 bases and J by 8 bases; unmatched bases: 0. CDR3 size: 12 residues. The CDR3 sequence is CATSETGDEQFF. The CDR3 bases are TGTGCCACCAGTGAGACAGGGGATGAGCAGTTCTTC.

This clonotype was seen a few times. This chain joins TRBV20-1 and TRBJ1-6; 8 bases are a match to TRBD1. The CDR3 runs to 14 residues. V lost 7 bases to trimming and J lost 6 bases; unmatched junction nucleotides: 8. CDR1 DFQATT and CDR2 SNEGSKA come from the germline V gene (reference sequence). The CDR3 DNA reads TGCAGTGTGAGGAGACAGGGGCGTAATTCACCCCTCCACTTT. As protein: CSVRRQGRNSPLHF.

This chain links TRBV19 with TRBJ1-5, with unresolved D. The CDR3 runs to 16 residues. In germline, CDR1 is LNHDA, CDR2 SQIVND (reference sequence). Trimming removed 4 bases at V and 7 bases at J, with 20 bases between. CDR3 region: CASSNTNPPPGQPQHF. As DNA, the CDR3 is TGTGCCAGTAGTAACACGAACCCTCCCCCCGGACAGCCCCAGCATTTT. Full variable domain (outside the CDR3, taken from reference TRBV19 and TRBJ1-5): DGGITQSPKYLFRKEGQNVTLSCEQNLNHDAMYWYRQDPGQGLRLIYYSQIVNDFQKGDIAEGYSVSREKKESFPLTVTSAQKNPTAFYLCASSNTNPPPGQPQHFGDGTRLSIL.

The chain employs TRBV7-2 and TRBJ2-7, with TRBD2 matching over 9 bases. The CDR3 totals 15 residues. Germline loops: CDR1 SGHTA, CDR2 FQGNSA. With V trimmed by 1 base and J by 7 bases, 8 bases remained unmatched. The CDR3 coding sequence is TGTGCCAGCAGCTTAGGGGCTAGCGGGGTCCGGGAGCAGTACTTC. As protein: CASSLGASGVREQYF. The entire variable domain, with the rest obtained from reference TRBV7-2 and TRBJ2-7, is as follows: GAGVSQSPSNKVTEKGKDVELRCDPISGHTALYWYRQSLGQGLEFLIYFQGNSAPDKSGLPSDRFSAERTGGSVSTLTIQRTQQEDSAVYLCASSLGASGVREQYFGPGTRLTVT.

This clonotype has more than one count but fewer than ten. The final CDR3 position lacks the conserved phenylalanine or tryptophan, pointing to a likely read error. This chain links TRBV20-1 with TRBJ1-3; TRBD1 might be the D (6 bases). This CDR3 comprises 14 residues. Trimming shortened V by 3 bases and J by 1 base, and 10 bases separated the two germline ends. Germline V gives CDR1 DFQATT, CDR2 SNEGSKA (reference sequence). CDR3 protein: CSASRQGSGNTIYL. The CDR3 DNA sequence: TGCAGTGCTAGTAGGCAGGGGTCTGGAAACACCATATATCTT.

In this sample, this clonotype turned up a few times. The chain has TRBV4-1 and TRBJ2-3; perhaps D is TRBD1 or TRBD2 (7 bases each). Germline V gene sequence: CDR1 MGHRA, CDR2 YSYEKL. CDR3 length: 21 residues. Trimming pared 4 bases from V and 2 bases from J, leaving 31 bases between. The CDR3 is CASSLRPRGLMTGSLTDTQYF. The CDR3 DNA follows: TGCGCCAGCAGCCTACGCCCGCGGGGGCTCATGACAGGGTCCCTCACAGATACGCAGTATTTT.

This clonotype has a count of ten or more. The chain carries TRBV9 and TRBJ2-3; no definite D call. The CDR3 runs 15 residues. Germline loops: CDR1 SGDLS, CDR2 YYNGEE. The V gene lost 2 bases and the J gene lost 6 bases, with 16 bases spanning the gap. CDR3 nucleotides: TGTGCCAGCAGCGTCGGGTCGGCAGTGGGGGATACGCAGTATTTT. Translation gives CASSVGSAVGDTQYF.

This chain uses TRBV4-1 with TRBJ2-7; a weak D match, TRBD2 (6 bases). Trimming cost V 0 bases and J 2 bases, with 11 bases left between them. CDR1 MGHRA and CDR2 YSYEKL come from the germline V gene. This CDR3 contains 15 residues. For the CDR3, the DNA is TGCGCCAGCAGCCAAGATCTGGAGGGGCCCTACGAGCAGTACTTC. Amino acid sequence: CASSQDLEGPYEQYF.